These 14 T cell receptor beta chains were all obtained from the same sample, sequenced in a study of early T cells in non-severe SARS-CoV-2 infection. TCRdb re-derived calls from the 5' RACE reads in MiXCR, one entry per CDR3 protein. The repertoire holds more than 85,000 distinct CDR3 sequences, with 10% to 15% as singletons. The sample was whole blood, taken at baseline. Receptors were obtained from an adult who was a healthcare worker with PCR-confirmed SARS-CoV-2 infection or an uninfected control (not recorded which).

This clonotype was detected only a few times. The chain uses TRBV12-3 or TRBV12-4 and TRBJ1-2; D may be TRBD1 (6 bases). Trimming left V 5 bases short and J 5 bases short, with 12 bases between. This CDR3 has 13 residues. The CDR3 DNA follows: TGTGCCAGCAGTCGGGACAAGGAATATGGCTACACCTTC. Translation gives CASSRDKEYGYTF.

This clonotype showed up just a few times. The J gene is TRBJ2-3, the V gene TRBV13; D is perhaps TRBD1 (6 bases). Trimming removed 5 bases at V and 4 bases at J, with 13 bases between. CDR3 size: 14 residues. CDR1 is PRHDT and CDR2 is FYEKMQ in the germline V gene (reference sequence). The CDR3 nucleotides are TGTGCCAGCAGCCTCCGACAGGACCCAGATACGCAGTATTTT. It specifies CASSLRQDPDTQYF.

This clonotype was found a few times. CDR3: CASSSGDIKSGNTIYF. In DNA, the CDR3 is TGCGCCAGCAGCTCGGGGGACATCAAGTCTGGAAACACCATATATTTT. This chain connects TRBV5-1 to TRBJ1-3; tentatively, D is TRBD1 (6 bases). The CDR3 runs 16 residues. CDR1 and CDR2 from the germline V gene are SGHRS and YFSETQ. Trimming took off 3 bases at V and 1 base at J, with 14 bases between the two ends.

This rearrangement joins TRBV7-3 to TRBJ2-3; 7 nucleotides line up with TRBD2. V shed 5 bases, J shed 2 bases, and the junction held 7 bases outside the gene matches. This CDR3 is built from 15 residues. Germline lookup yields CDR1 SGHTA and CDR2 FQGTGA. DNA for the CDR3: TGTGCCAGCAGCGTGACTAGCCATCCCACAGATACGCAGTATTTT. Translation: CASSVTSHPTDTQYF.

In this sample, this clonotype turned up a few times. The chain has TRBV4-1 and TRBJ2-7, with a tentative D call TRBD1 (5 bases). Germline CDR1 MGHRA, CDR2 YSYEKL. The CDR3 has 14 amino acids. Between the trimmed V and J ends, which lost 0 bases and 0 bases, there was a span of 6 bases. In nucleotides, the CDR3 is TGCGCCAGCAGCCAAGAGACAGCCTCCTACGAGCAGTACTTC. Its protein product is CASSQETASYEQYF.

The chain recombines TRBV20-1 with TRBJ1-1; tentatively, D is TRBD1 (5 bases). The CDR3 has 17 residues. Looked up from germline, CDR1 is DFQATT and CDR2 is SNEGSKA (reference sequence). The V and J ends lost 0 bases and 2 bases respectively, with 19 bases between them. This CDR3 is CSARDQGRPGLNTEAFF. The DNA of the CDR3 is TGCAGTGCTAGAGACCAGGGCCGTCCGGGATTAAACACTGAAGCTTTCTTT.

In this sample, this clonotype turned up many times. V gene TRBV7-2 combines with J gene TRBJ2-7; a weak D match, TRBD2 (6 bases). The CDR3 runs 16 residues. V lost 2 bases and J lost 0, with 14 bases in between. Germline assignment: CDR1 SGHTA and CDR2 FQGNSA. The chain's CDR3 is CASSLCRGGCSYEQYF. Written as DNA, the CDR3 is TGTGCCAGCAGCTTATGTCGCGGAGGGTGCTCCTACGAGCAGTACTTC.

The gene calls are TRBV7-8 and TRBJ2-3, with D tentatively TRBD1 (6 bases). CDR3 length: 17 residues. CDR1 is SGHVS, CDR2 FQNEAQ, per germline. V was pared by 5 bases and J by 6 bases, with 24 bases between. The DNA of the CDR3 is TGTGCCAGCAGCACTCCTTTTGTGGGGGCGGGCATCGATACGCAGTATTTT. Its translation: CASSTPFVGAGIDTQYF. The full variable domain, in which reference TRBV7-8 and TRBJ2-3 provide the parts outside the CDR3, is GAGVSQSPRYKVAKRGQDVALRCDPISGHVSLFWYQQALGQGPEFLTYFQNEAQLDKSGLPSDRFFAERPEGSVSTLKIQRTQQEDSAVYLCASSTPFVGAGIDTQYFGPGTRLTVL.

There are many counts of this clonotype. The rearrangement links TRBV28 to TRBJ2-5; D may match TRBD1 or TRBD2 (5 bases each). Trimming removed 5 bases at V and 0 bases at J, with 16 bases between. The CDR3 contains 16 residues. CDR1 is MDHEN, CDR2 SYDVKM, per germline. The CDR3: CASSTRDRQYQETQYF. In nucleotides, the CDR3 is TGTGCCAGCAGTACTCGGGACCGCCAGTACCAAGAGACCCAGTACTTC.

In its sample, this clonotype was seen a few times. The chain links TRBV4-1 to TRBJ1-1; weak D call: TRBD1 (5 bases). V was cut by 2 bases and J by 6 bases, with 19 bases left in between. The germline gives CDR1 MGHRA, CDR2 YSYEKL. This CDR3 has 16 amino acids. The CDR3 DNA reads as TGCGCCAGCAGCCAAACACCCGCTCGCAGGGTCGCTGAAGCTTTCTTT. Its translation: CASSQTPARRVAEAFF.

This clonotype was detected a few times. The J gene is TRBJ1-1, the V gene TRBV3-1, with a possible D match to TRBD1 (5 bases). Germline CDR1 LGHDT, CDR2 YNNKEL (reference sequence). The length of the CDR3 is 13 residues. V was cut by 5 bases and J by 5 bases, with 12 bases left in between. CDR3 nucleotides: TGTGCCAGCAGCTCCAACCGGGGGACTGAAGCTTTCTTT. The encoded protein is CASSSNRGTEAFF.

This clonotype showed up just a few times. The chain employs TRBV12-3 or TRBV12-4 and TRBJ1-1; 9 bases are shared with TRBD1. The V segment lost 6 bases and the J segment 0 bases; nucleotides outside the gene matches: 8. The CDR3 sequence is 16 residues long. The CDR3 here is CASSQTGGRMNTEAFF. In DNA form, the CDR3 reads TGTGCCAGCAGCCAAACAGGGGGCAGGATGAACACTGAAGCTTTCTTT.

This clonotype was seen more than once but under ten times. V and J are TRBV5-1 and TRBJ1-1; 9 nucleotides agree with TRBD1. V dropped 7 bases and J dropped 7; count of bases not matched to a gene: 8. CDR1 and CDR2 from the germline V gene are SGHRS and YFSETQ. CDR3 length equals 13 residues. CDR3 region: CASEKDRGSEAFF. The CDR3 coding sequence is TGCGCCAGCGAAAAGGACAGGGGCAGTGAAGCTTTCTTT.

This clonotype has only a few counts. The chain has TRBV7-2 and TRBJ2-1, with D possibly TRBD2 on 6 matching bases. V was shortened by 2 bases and J by 7 bases, with 21 bases between the two germline ends. The CDR3 length is 17 residues. Germline V gives CDR1 SGHTA, CDR2 FQGNSA. CDR3 region: CASSLSGLTLMRNEQFF. DNA of the CDR3: TGTGCCAGCAGCTTATCCGGACTAACTTTGATGCGGAATGAGCAGTTCTTC.